These 13 T cell receptor beta chains came from one sample sequenced in a study of shared T cell receptors in the human thymus (dated by TCRdb to the early 2020s). The method was the immunoSEQ multiplex PCR assay. TCRdb provides this immuneACCESS table in a form limited to in-frame rearrangements. Some clones are lacking; in checked studies, under half of them reflect an unresolved V gene, and why the rest are absent is not known. The sample profile shows hundreds of thousands of clones; 87% of them were found once. The top ten hold more than 0.009% of the sample. The data also belong to a second study, concerning human thymus T cells.

The sample taken for sequencing was thymocytes. The receptors derive from a boy under three years old with a congenital heart defect. Donor details come from another sample of the same person, matched by shared clones.

This clone was observed once. For the CDR3, the DNA is TGTGCCAGCAGCTTAGCCCCCCCCCGGCCGCGGGGTGATGAGCAGTTCTTC. Its protein product is CASSLAPPRPRGDEQFF. This sequence joins TRBV7-6 and TRBJ2-1, with D perhaps TRBD2 (6 bases). The CDR3 is 17 residues long. V lost 0 bases and J 8 bases, leaving 20 bases between the germline ends. The germline V gene has CDR1 SGHVS and CDR2 FNYEAQ.

V is TRBV14 and J is TRBJ1-4, with TRBD1 identical over 9 bases. CDR3 size: 20 residues. Germline V gives CDR1 SGHDN, CDR2 FVKESK. J lost 0 bases, V lost 1 base, and 12 bases had no gene match. The chain's CDR3 is CASSQGRSGTGKTTNEKLFF. CDR3 DNA sequence: TGTGCCAGCAGCCAAGGACGTAGCGGGACAGGGAAGACAACTAATGAAAAACTGTTTTTT. Full variable domain (rest looked up from reference TRBV14 and TRBJ1-4): EAGVTQFPSHSVIEKGQTVTLRCDPISGHDNLYWYRRVMGKEIKFLLHFVKESKQDESGMPNNRFLAERTGGTYSTLKVQPAELEDSGVYFCASSQGRSGTGKTTNEKLFFGSGTQLSVL.

The chain is built from TRBV2 and TRBJ1-5, with D hard to call. The CDR3 totals 17 residues. Germline CDR1 and CDR2: SNHLY and FYNNEI. V was cut by 2 bases and J by 3 bases, with 17 bases left in between. CDR3 in DNA: TGTGCCAGCAGTGAACGGGTTGTGTTGCCCCACAATCAGCCCCAGCATTTT. Its protein product is CASSERVVLPHNQPQHF.

This chain connects TRBV6-1 to TRBJ1-2; 8 bases fit TRBD1. This CDR3 spans 14 amino acids. Germline V lookup: CDR1 MNHNS, CDR2 SASEGT. V lost 7 bases and J lost 5; bases outside the gene matches: 9. The CDR3 region has the DNA TGTGCCAGCATCGCGGGGGACAGGCTTTATGGCTACACCTTC. It translates to CASIAGDRLYGYTF.

This sequence joins TRBV4-3 and TRBJ2-1; 10 bases agree with TRBD1. Unmatched junction bases numbered 7, after V lost 0 bases and J lost 5 bases. Germline loops: CDR1 LGHNA, CDR2 YSLEER. The CDR3 consists of 17 residues. The CDR3 protein is CASSQDRRQGADNEQFF. In DNA form, the CDR3 reads TGCGCCAGCAGCCAAGATAGGAGACAGGGGGCGGACAATGAGCAGTTCTTC.

The sample holds one count of this clone. V usage is TRBV13 and J usage is TRBJ2-3; 8 nucleotides line up with TRBD2. Per germline, CDR1 PRHDT and CDR2 FYEKMQ (reference sequence). V shed 5 bases and J 1 base; nucleotides not matched to a gene: 11. The CDR3 contains 17 residues. CDR3 protein: CASSLHEMREGTDTQYF. In nucleotides, the CDR3 is TGTGCCAGCAGCCTCCATGAGATGCGGGAGGGCACAGATACGCAGTATTTT.

The chain uses TRBV5-1 and TRBJ1-1, with D hard to call. There are 15 residues in the CDR3. The germline V gene has CDR1 SGHRS and CDR2 YFSETQ. V was pared by 4 bases and J by 5 bases, with 18 bases between. The CDR3 sequence is CASSPRNEPGTEAFF. The DNA for the CDR3 is TGCGCCAGCAGCCCCCGGAACGAACCGGGGACTGAAGCTTTCTTT. Based on the CDR3 plus reference TRBV5-1 and TRBJ1-1, the full variable domain is KAGVTQTPRYLIKTRGQQVTLSCSPISGHRSVSWYQQTPGQGLQFLFEYFSETQRNKGNFPGRFSGRQFSNSRSEMNVSTLELGDSALYLCASSPRNEPGTEAFFGQGTRLTVV.

This clone was observed once. The chain is built from TRBV5-1 and TRBJ1-1; the match to TRBD1 covers 9 bases. Germline V lookup: CDR1 SGHRS, CDR2 YFSETQ. The CDR3 runs to 16 residues. The ends lost 0 bases at V and 3 bases at J; junction bases unmatched: 6. The CDR3 is CASSLEGTGSDTEAFF. In DNA form, the CDR3 reads TGCGCCAGCAGCTTGGAGGGGACAGGGTCGGACACTGAAGCTTTCTTT. Together with reference TRBV5-1 and TRBJ1-1, the CDR3 gives the full variable domain: KAGVTQTPRYLIKTRGQQVTLSCSPISGHRSVSWYQQTPGQGLQFLFEYFSETQRNKGNFPGRFSGRQFSNSRSEMNVSTLELGDSALYLCASSLEGTGSDTEAFFGQGTRLTVV.

This clone showed up just once. This CDR3 reads CASSQSLGAAYEQYF. CDR3 bases: TGCGCCAGCAGCCAATCCCTAGGGGCAGCCTACGAGCAGTACTTC. The V call is TRBV4-3, the J call TRBJ2-7, with D maybe TRBD1 (5 bases). Per the germline V gene, CDR1 is LGHNA and CDR2 is YSLEER. V was cut by 2 bases and J by 2 bases, with 13 bases left in between. The CDR3 contains 15 residues.

This chain connects TRBV5-6 to TRBJ2-1; 12 nucleotides align to TRBD2. This CDR3 comprises 14 residues. Trimming at V came to 3 bases and at J to 9 bases, leaving 4 bases not matched to a gene. Germline CDR1 SGHDT, CDR2 YYEEEE. The CDR3 spells CASSSQLAGGEQFF. CDR3 DNA: TGTGCCAGCAGCTCACAACTAGCGGGAGGTGAGCAGTTCTTC.

The chain recombines TRBV7-9 with TRBJ1-2; TRBD1 is a possible D gene (5 bases). The V end was cut by 5 bases, the J end by 5 bases, with 18 bases between. The CDR3 loop spans 15 amino acids. The germline V gene has CDR1 SEHNR and CDR2 FQNEAQ (reference sequence). The CDR3 here is CASSGAGGRGYGYTF. CDR3 bases: TGTGCCAGCAGCGGAGCCGGAGGGAGGGGATATGGCTACACCTTC.

V and J are TRBV19 and TRBJ1-5, with 9 bases identical to TRBD1. With 7 bases clipped from V and 5 bases from J, the junction kept 6 bases outside the gene matches. Germline CDR1 LNHDA, CDR2 SQIVND (reference sequence). The length of the CDR3 is 14 residues. The CDR3 DNA follows: TGTGCCAGTAATAATGACAGGGGGTATCAGCCCCAGCATTTT. Amino acids: CASNNDRGYQPQHF.

This clone was seen only once. This chain connects TRBV5-1 to TRBJ2-7; 14 bases are a match to TRBD2. The CDR3 loop spans 18 amino acids. Per the germline V gene, CDR1 is SGHRS and CDR2 is YFSETQ. J gave up 2 bases and V 0 bases, and 7 bases lay outside the gene matches. The CDR3 DNA sequence: TGCGCCAGCAGCTTGGGACTAGCGGGAGGGATTAGGACCTACGAGCAGTACTTC. Its translation: CASSLGLAGGIRTYEQYF. The full variable domain, its missing parts supplied by reference TRBV5-1 and TRBJ2-7, is KAGVTQTPRYLIKTRGQQVTLSCSPISGHRSVSWYQQTPGQGLQFLFEYFSETQRNKGNFPGRFSGRQFSNSRSEMNVSTLELGDSALYLCASSLGLAGGIRTYEQYFGPGTRLTVT.